This entry describes one TCR beta chain. The sample is drawn from a study of control samples from healthy donors and cancer patients. The CDR3 is made up of 16 amino acids. Germline V gene data show CDR1 as MNHEY and CDR2 as SVGAGI. Trimming at V came to 4 bases and at J to 4 bases, leaving 10 bases not matched to a gene. Only in-frame clones appear in the TCRdb table, and some are missing; sequencing was by immunoSEQ multiplex PCR. This repertoire shows more than 80,000 clones, approximately 93% found once; its top ten account for less than 10%. This chain links TRBV6-5 with TRBJ1-5, with 7 bases that match TRBD1. This TCR came from a man younger than 35 in good health. Material for sequencing was blood. Written as DNA, the CDR3 is TGTGCCAGCAGTTCCTCGGACAGGCTTGATAATCAGCCCCAGCATTTT. It translates to CASSSSDRLDNQPQHF.